The present entry profiles one TCR beta chain with its context. This entry belongs to a study of blood T cell repertoires in COVID-19. Study-wide context: Acute and convalescent COVID-19 specimens originated in the United States, Italy and Spain. The analysed material was cDNA or gDNA that came from T cells, B-cell-depleted T cells, or PBMCs.

Per the authors' pipeline: Counts of nucleated cells, estimated from reference gene primer amplification, were obtained. Clones were read by immunoSEQ multiplex PCR, and TCRdb kept only the in-frame ones, dropping some. That table gives V, J and clone size, and the DNA gave D and trimming. The table lists 250,000 to 300,000 clones, approximately 81% of them singletons. This CDR3 is built from 12 residues. The germline gives CDR1 LGHNA, CDR2 YNFKEQ. V lost 4 bases and J 7 bases, leaving 11 bases between the germline ends. The sequencing input was peripheral blood. The clonotype comes from a woman aged 18-29 years with acute or convalescent COVID-19. The chain has TRBV4-2 and TRBJ2-7; TRBD2 might be the D (5 bases). The CDR3 is CASSREEGEQYF. As DNA, the CDR3 is TGTGCCAGCAGCCGCGAAGAGGGAGAGCAGTACTTC.